The next 24 T cell receptor beta chains were all read from a single sample in a study of blood T cell repertoires in COVID-19. TCRdb keeps only in-frame clones here, not all; method: immunoSEQ multiplex PCR. The repertoire consists of a few hundred thousand clones, with around 88% occurring once and the leading ten covering approximately 13%. Sequenced: peripheral blood. These receptor sequences come from an elderly man with acute or convalescent COVID-19.

This clone came up a few times. This chain links TRBV5-4 with TRBJ1-4; D not resolved. The CDR3 runs 12 residues. Germline CDR1 and CDR2: SGHNT and YYREEE (reference sequence). Trimming removed 3 bases from V and 17 bases from J, with 17 bases in between. Here the CDR3 reads CASSWLAGRLFF. The CDR3 coding sequence is TGTGCCAGCAGCTGGTTGGCGGGCCGGTTATTTTTT.

Of note for this clone: Other DNA sequences in this specimen translate into the identical CDR3. The CDR3 loop reads CASSRDTYTEAFF. The CDR3 coding sequence is TGCGCCAGCAGTCGGGACACGTACACTGAAGCTTTCTTT. V and J are TRBV10-2 and TRBJ1-1; D might be TRBD1 (6 bases). V was trimmed by 5 bases and J by 3 bases, leaving 10 bases between them. Germline assignment: CDR1 WSHSY and CDR2 SAAADI. This CDR3 spans 13 amino acids.

This clone appeared a single time. The chain uses TRBV28 and TRBJ1-2, with 9 bases that match TRBD1. The ends lost 7 bases at V and 2 bases at J; junction bases unmatched: 11. Germline V gene sequence: CDR1 MDHEN, CDR2 SYDVKM. The CDR3 sequence is 16 residues long. For the CDR3, the DNA is TGTGCCAGCATCTCGACCGGGACAGGGCCCAACTATGGCTACACCTTC. This codes for CASISTGTGPNYGYTF.

V and J are TRBV9 and TRBJ2-2, with TRBD1 identical over 10 bases. CDR1 is SGDLS, CDR2 YYNGEE, per germline. The CDR3 consists of 15 residues. V trimming: 3 bases; J trimming: 6 bases; junction bases outside the gene matches: 5. The CDR3 DNA sequence: TGTGCCAGCAGCGCCTTCGGACAGGGGGCCGGGGAGCTGTTTTTT. It encodes CASSAFGQGAGELFF.

The chain couples TRBV11-2 to TRBJ2-2, with 8 bases identical to TRBD2. Germline V lookup: CDR1 SGHAT, CDR2 FQNNGV. There are 14 residues in the CDR3. Germline trimming cut 4 bases from V and 6 bases from J; bases unmatched to any gene: 4. Here the CDR3 DNA reads TGTGCCAGCAGCTCCGGGGGGGGACCCGGGGAGCTGTTTTTT. Translation gives CASSSGGGPGELFF.

The chain is built from TRBV10-2 and TRBJ1-3; 11 bases are a match to TRBD1. CDR1 WSHSY and CDR2 SAAADI come from the germline V gene. CDR3 length: 16 amino acids. V lost 8 bases to trimming and J lost 0 bases; unmatched junction nucleotides: 6. CDR3 sequence reads: CASRGTGGHSGNTIYF. As DNA, the CDR3 is TGCGCCAGCCGAGGGACAGGGGGGCACTCTGGAAACACCATATATTTT.

The V call is TRBV20-1, the J call TRBJ1-2; D unresolved. Germline V lookup: CDR1 DFQATT, CDR2 SNEGSKA (reference sequence). Trimming pared 3 bases from V and 2 bases from J, leaving 13 bases between. CDR3 length: 14 residues. The CDR3 nucleotides read TGCAGTGCTAGTCCCCAAGCCGGGAACTATGGCTACACCTTC. Encoded protein: CSASPQAGNYGYTF.

The gene calls are TRBV6-5 and TRBJ2-5, with D perhaps TRBD2 (6 bases). V was trimmed by 6 bases and J by 0 bases, leaving 14 bases between them. Per the germline V gene, CDR1 is MNHEY and CDR2 is SVGAGI. The CDR3 is made up of 15 amino acids. CDR3 DNA: TGTGCCAGCAGCGCACTCCGGGACTACCAAGAGACCCAGTACTTC. Translation gives CASSALRDYQETQYF.

V and J are TRBV7-9 and TRBJ1-6; TRBD1 matches at 11 bases. V lost 4 bases and J lost 9; bases outside the gene matches: 8. Looked up from germline, CDR1 is SEHNR and CDR2 is FQNEAQ (reference sequence). The CDR3 covers 16 residues. The CDR3 nucleotides read TGTGCCAGCAGCTCACCGGACAGGGGGCGCCGTTCACCCCTCCACTTT. Its protein product is CASSSPDRGRRSPLHF.

The chain uses TRBV4-2 and TRBJ2-2; D gene unclear. Trimming pared 0 bases from V and 6 bases from J, leaving 11 bases between. Germline lookup yields CDR1 LGHNA and CDR2 YNFKEQ. The CDR3 runs to 15 residues. The CDR3 coding sequence is TGTGCCAGCAGCCAAGAAACCGCGGCTGCCGGGGAGCTGTTTTTT. Residues: CASSQETAAAGELFF.

The chain employs TRBV27 and TRBJ1-4; 7 bases fit TRBD1. The CDR3 is made up of 16 amino acids. Germline V gene sequence: CDR1 MNHEY, CDR2 SMNVEV (reference sequence). With 6 bases clipped from V and 5 bases from J, the junction kept 12 bases outside the gene matches. CDR3 sequence reads: CASSPGQVPRNEKLFF. The CDR3 nucleotides are TGTGCCAGCAGCCCCGGACAGGTCCCGAGGAATGAAAAACTGTTTTTT. Together with reference TRBV27 and TRBJ1-4, the CDR3 gives the full variable domain: EAQVTQNPRYLITVTGKKLTVTCSQNMNHEYMSWYRQDPGLGLRQIYYSMNVEVTDKGDVPEGYKVSRKEKRNFPLILESPSPNQTSLYFCASSPGQVPRNEKLFFGSGTQLSVL.

The genes are TRBV5-1 and TRBJ2-7; TRBD2 aligns across 8 bases. J was trimmed by 1 base and V by 2 bases; bases with no gene match: 8. Germline-derived CDR1 and CDR2 are SGHRS and YFSETQ. The length of the CDR3 is 16 residues. Here the CDR3 reads CASSFLRAGASYEQYF. The CDR3 DNA follows: TGCGCCAGCAGCTTTCTACGAGCGGGAGCGTCCTACGAGCAGTACTTC.

This chain connects TRBV7-3 to TRBJ2-3; 8 bases are a match to TRBD1. Looked up from germline, CDR1 is SGHTA and CDR2 is FQGTGA. This CDR3 comprises 15 residues. Trimming removed 5 bases from V and 3 bases from J; junction bases left unmatched: 7. The CDR3 nucleotides are TGTGCCAGCAGCACCGGGCAGGGGGCAACAGATACGCAGTATTTT. Protein product: CASSTGQGATDTQYF.

The V call is TRBV28, the J call TRBJ1-6, with TRBD1 as a possible D gene (5 bases). This CDR3 is built from 15 residues. Per germline, CDR1 MDHEN and CDR2 SYDVKM. Trimming left V 1 base short and J 9 bases short, with 13 bases between. CDR3 region: CASSLSGPGGSPLHF. CDR3 bases: TGTGCCAGCAGTTTATCAGGGCCGGGCGGTTCACCCCTCCACTTT.

The CDR3 DNA sequence: TGTGCCAGCAGCTTGATGCCGGGACAGGGCCGGATGAACACTGAAGCTTTCTTT. Protein sequence: CASSLMPGQGRMNTEAFF. The chain employs TRBV5-5 and TRBJ1-1, with TRBD1 identical over 9 bases. This CDR3 has 18 amino acids. Germline V gene sequence: CDR1 SGHKS, CDR2 YYEKEE (reference sequence). V gave up 1 base and J gave up 0 bases; unmatched junction bases: 10.

The chain combines TRBV3-1 (or the pseudogene TRBV3-2) with TRBJ1-1, with unresolved D. The CDR3 has 15 amino acids. Trimming left V 1 base short and J 0 bases short, with 9 bases between. The germline V gene encodes CDR1 LGHDT and CDR2 YNNKEL (reference sequence). The CDR3 sequence: CASSQVPAMNTEAFF. CDR3 nucleotides: TGTGCCAGCAGCCAAGTCCCAGCGATGAACACTGAAGCTTTCTTT.

The V gene is TRBV5-1, the J gene TRBJ2-1; TRBD1 matches at 10 bases. J lost 4 bases, V lost 7 bases, and 8 bases had no gene match. In germline, CDR1 is SGHRS, CDR2 YFSETQ. There are 15 residues in the CDR3. Here the CDR3 reads CASALAGQGYNEQFF. CDR3 bases: TGCGCCAGCGCCCTCGCGGGACAGGGGTACAATGAGCAGTTCTTC.

J is TRBJ2-7 and V is TRBV4-2; 8 nucleotides agree with TRBD2. Germline-derived CDR1 and CDR2 are LGHNA and YNFKEQ. There are 17 residues in the CDR3. The junction had 9 bases not matched to a gene; V was cut back by 1 base and J by 1 base. CDR3 loop: CASSQAVIAGLSYEQYF. DNA of the CDR3: TGTGCCAGCAGCCAAGCAGTAATAGCGGGACTTTCCTACGAGCAGTACTTC.

As DNA, the CDR3 is TGTGCCAGCAGCGCCGGAGGTGGGACTGAAGCTTTCTTT. Translation: CASSAGGGTEAFF. The chain joins TRBV7-2 to TRBJ1-1; D is unclear. Looked up from germline, CDR1 is SGHTA and CDR2 is FQGNSA. The CDR3 contains 13 residues. Trimming left V 5 bases short and J 5 bases short, with 12 bases between.

This clone appeared once. The V gene is TRBV20-1, the J gene TRBJ1-2; TRBD1 might be the D (5 bases). The CDR3 contains 11 residues. Trimming left V 8 bases short and J 8 bases short, with 15 bases between. Germline lookup yields CDR1 DFQATT and CDR2 SNEGSKA (reference sequence). CDR3 protein: CSSPGGTGYTF. DNA of the CDR3: TGCAGTTCCCCGGGGGGGACGGGCTACACCTTC.

The chain joins TRBV28 to TRBJ2-7; no definite D call. V lost 5 bases and J 4 bases, leaving 15 bases between the germline ends. The germline V gene has CDR1 MDHEN and CDR2 SYDVKM. The CDR3 is made up of 14 amino acids. Written as DNA, the CDR3 is TGTGCCAGCAGTAGGCCGCCAGAGACTTACGAGCAGTACTTC. Translation: CASSRPPETYEQYF.

The chain recombines TRBV18 with TRBJ1-6; TRBD1 aligns across 7 bases. The CDR3 runs to 14 residues. V lost 3 bases, J lost 8 bases, and 4 bases stayed unmatched. CDR1 is KGHSH and CDR2 is LQKENI in the germline V gene. The CDR3 is CASSPARGDSPLHF. The CDR3 DNA sequence: TGTGCCAGCTCACCCGCCAGGGGGGATTCACCCCTCCACTTT. The whole variable domain, filled in from reference TRBV18 and TRBJ1-6, reads NAGVMQNPRHLVRRRGQEARLRCSPMKGHSHVYWYRQLPEEGLKFMVYLQKENIIDESGMPKERFSAEFPKEGPSILRIQQVVRGDSAAYFCASSPARGDSPLHFGNGTRLTVT.

V usage is TRBV28 and J usage is TRBJ1-3; a possible D gene is TRBD1 (6 bases). Per germline, CDR1 MDHEN and CDR2 SYDVKM. Trimming stripped 6 bases from V and 5 bases from J, with 11 bases between. There are 13 residues in the CDR3. The DNA of the CDR3 is TGTGCCAGCAGCACAGGGCGCAGAAACACCATATATTTT. Translated: CASSTGRRNTIYF.

V is TRBV6-7 and J is TRBJ2-2; possibly TRBD2 for D (5 bases). TRBV6-7 is classed as an ORF, of uncertain function. Trimming removed 6 bases from V and 4 bases from J, with 18 bases in between. This CDR3 region has 16 residues. The CDR3: CASSSQPSLLTGELFF. As DNA, the CDR3 is TGTGCCAGCAGCTCCCAGCCTAGCCTACTCACCGGGGAGCTGTTTTTT.